Listed below are T cell receptor beta chains from one sample, sequenced in a study of naive and memory T cell subsets. TCRdb processed the UMI-ligation and nested PCR reads anew with MiXCR; each CDR3 protein has one entry. Of roughly 150,000 distinct CDR3 sequences listed, 15% to 25% were seen once; the top ten hold 0.6% to 0.7%. What was sequenced was naive CD8+ T cells from blood. The receptors originated from a human donor in good health. Each CDR3 is given with its conserved first and last residue. The D gene is left open where the match is weak. Size values are once, few and many counts, or a class for expanded clones, and some rows have none.

v_gene	j_gene	d_gene	abundance	CDR3aa	CDR3nt
TRBV27	TRBJ1-1	TRBD1	-	CASSWVTGATEAFF	TGTGCCAGCAGCTGGGTGACAGGGGCCACTGAAGCTTTCTTT
TRBV6-1	TRBJ2-7	TRBD1	few	CASSEWDSSYEQYF	TGTGCCAGCAGTGAGTGGGACAGCTCCTACGAGCAGTACTTC
TRBV27	TRBJ2-3	-	-	CASSLFFTDTQYF	TGTGCCAGCAGTTTATTCTTCACAGATACGCAGTATTTT
TRBV12-3/TRBV12-4	TRBJ1-5	TRBD1	-	CASKDRGDQPQHF	TGTGCCAGTAAGGACAGGGGAGATCAGCCCCAGCATTTT
TRBV9	TRBJ2-7	-	-	CASSPGALTYEQYF	TGTGCCAGCTCTCCGGGAGCCTTAACCTACGAGCAGTACTTC
TRBV9	TRBJ2-7	TRBD2	-	CASSPGTSEWDEQYF	TGTGCCAGCAGCCCCGGGACTAGCGAATGGGACGAGCAGTACTTC
TRBV6-1	TRBJ2-1	TRBD1	-	CASSELGRGLIDEQFF	TGTGCCAGCAGTGAACTCGGCAGGGGGCTAATCGATGAGCAGTTCTTC
TRBV9	TRBJ2-1	TRBD2	-	CASSVVSGGNNEQFF	TGTGCCAGCAGCGTAGTCTCGGGAGGGAACAATGAGCAGTTCTTC
TRBV9	TRBJ2-1	TRBD2	few	CASSFSTSVYEQFF	TGTGCCAGCAGCTTCTCGACTAGCGTTTATGAGCAGTTCTTC
TRBV24-1	TRBJ2-5	-	few	CATSDFKPSVGTPETQYF	TGTGCCACCAGTGATTTTAAACCGTCCGTAGGGACACCAGAGACCCAGTACTTC
TRBV7-2	TRBJ2-7	-	-	CASSSFSYEQYF	TGTGCCAGCAGCTCCTTTTCCTACGAGCAGTACTTC
TRBV20-1	TRBJ2-7	TRBD1	-	CSARDEGTGTYEQYF	TGCAGTGCTAGAGATGAGGGGACAGGGACCTACGAGCAGTACTTC
TRBV6-2/TRBV6-3	TRBJ2-1	-	-	CASSLAYEQFF	TGTGCCAGCAGCTTAGCGTATGAGCAGTTCTTC
TRBV6-1	TRBJ1-1	-	-	CASRAEEAFF	TGTGCCAGCAGGGCAGAGGAAGCTTTCTTT
TRBV29-1	TRBJ1-2	-	-	CSVEETYSYGYTF	TGCAGCGTTGAAGAGACATATTCGTATGGCTACACCTTC
TRBV28	TRBJ2-1	TRBD2	-	CASSLGGSGPYNEQFF	TGTGCCAGCAGTTTAGGCGGGAGCGGCCCCTACAATGAGCAGTTCTTC
TRBV5-4	TRBJ2-3	-	-	CASSLVREDTQYF	TGTGCCAGCAGCCTGGTACGGGAAGATACGCAGTATTTT
TRBV27	TRBJ2-1	TRBD1	-	CASSDRADEQFF	TGTGCCAGCAGTGACAGGGCGGATGAGCAGTTCTTC
TRBV19	TRBJ2-5	-	few	CASSIGASAPSVGETQYF	TGTGCCAGTAGTATAGGCGCTAGCGCCCCCTCGGTGGGAGAGACCCAGTACTTC
TRBV7-9	TRBJ1-2	-	-	CASSHGRPYGYTF	TGTGCCAGCAGTCATGGCAGACCCTATGGCTACACCTTC
TRBV2	TRBJ2-1	-	-	CASSDVGNEQFF	TGTGCCAGCAGTGATGTGGGCAATGAGCAGTTCTTC
TRBV3-1	TRBJ2-7	TRBD2	few	CASSQTSGSYEQYF	TGTGCCAGCAGCCAAACTAGCGGGAGCTACGAGCAGTACTTC
TRBV4-2	TRBJ1-5	-	few	CASSQVQENQPQHF	TGTGCCAGCAGCCAAGTCCAGGAAAATCAGCCCCAGCATTTT
TRBV25-1	TRBJ1-3	-	few	CASSDSYSGNTIYF	TGTGCCAGCAGTGACAGCTACTCTGGAAACACCATATATTTT
TRBV12-5	TRBJ2-1	-	many	CASGPDWPSGNEQFF	TGTGCTAGTGGCCCCGATTGGCCCTCGGGCAATGAGCAGTTCTTC
TRBV6-1	TRBJ2-5	-	-	CASSEIPGKETQYF	TGTGCCAGCAGTGAAATTCCGGGAAAAGAGACCCAGTACTTC
TRBV7-9	TRBJ2-7	-	few	CASSLVARAGEQYF	TGTGCCAGCAGCTTAGTGGCTCGGGCTGGGGAGCAGTACTTC
TRBV6-2/TRBV6-3	TRBJ1-5	TRBD1	-	CASSPRTGYSNQPQHF	TGTGCCAGCAGCCCCCGGACAGGGTATAGCAATCAGCCCCAGCATTTT
TRBV2	TRBJ2-3	-	-	CASSEEGALPTDTQYF	TGTGCCAGCAGTGAGGAGGGGGCCCTGCCCACAGATACGCAGTATTTT
TRBV5-5	TRBJ1-1	-	-	CASSTGYLNTEAFF	TGTGCCAGCAGCACGGGTTATTTGAACACTGAAGCTTTCTTT
TRBV27	TRBJ2-7	TRBD2	-	CASSPTSGAYEQYF	TGTGCCAGCAGCCCCACTAGCGGAGCCTACGAGCAGTACTTC
TRBV27	TRBJ2-7	-	few	CASSLQGKTSYEQYF	TGTGCCAGCAGTTTGCAGGGAAAGACCTCCTACGAGCAGTACTTC
TRBV30	TRBJ2-3	TRBD2	-	CAWDRLAGVSDTQYF	TGTGCCTGGGATCGACTAGCGGGAGTTTCAGATACGCAGTATTTT
TRBV19	TRBJ2-3	-	-	CASSERRRTDTQYF	TGTGCCAGTAGCGAGCGGAGACGCACAGATACGCAGTATTTT
TRBV7-6	TRBJ1-1	-	many	CASSLGTGNTEAFF	TGTGCCAGCAGCTTGGGAACAGGGAACACTGAAGCTTTCTTT
TRBV20-1	TRBJ2-7	-	-	CSARDTTGVWFYEQYF	TGCAGTGCTAGAGATACTACGGGAGTATGGTTTTACGAGCAGTACTTC
TRBV7-9	TRBJ2-1	TRBD1	few	CASSRDRQFF	TGTGCCAGCAGCCGGGACAGGCAGTTCTTC
TRBV4-1	TRBJ2-1	TRBD2	-	CASSHSSGLDRNAQFF	TGCGCCAGCAGCCACTCTAGCGGGCTGGATCGGAATGCGCAGTTCTTC
TRBV7-9	TRBJ1-2	-	-	CASIPSEGLYTF	TGTGCCAGCATCCCCTCGGAGGGCCTCTACACCTTC
TRBV7-8	TRBJ1-5	-	-	CASSPRVNLNQPQHF	TGTGCCAGCAGCCCCAGAGTGAACCTCAATCAGCCCCAGCATTTT
TRBV4-1	TRBJ2-3	TRBD2	many	CASSQVILAGDTDTQYF	TGCGCCAGCAGCCAAGTTATCCTAGCGGGGGACACAGATACGCAGTATTTT